This TCR beta chain was observed in a study of cytomegalovirus exposure and HLA in healthy donors (dated by TCRdb to between 2016 and 2019). Study-level background: According to a later analysis, the 120 validation repertoires were produced on the same platform as the roughly 600 repertoires of the first cohort. The study was designed to test whether signatures of past pathogen exposure could be identified by cataloging public T cell receptors. Along with the approximately 700-subject first cohort, a separate validation cohort of 120 different subjects was used. The study combined high-throughput TCR immunosequencing, statistical association of individual TCRs with disease status, and machine learning to predict cytomegalovirus infection status. What the study reported, not specific to this receptor: The study gave a list of about 160 TCR beta chains associated with cytomegalovirus. Across donors, most TCR sequences were observed very rarely, whereas some public TCRs were present in many individuals. The authors suggested that the approach could potentially be generalized to other disease states and immunological phenotypes. Cytomegalovirus status was reported to be diagnosed by the classifier with high specificity and sensitivity in both the original and validation cohorts. Three of the identified cytomegalovirus-associated TCR beta chains were confirmed in vitro to be specific for cytomegalovirus antigens. A later analysis found that TCRs clustered in the first cohort also tended to co-occur in the 120 validation repertoires, with approximately 93% of cluster scores above 0. A later analysis lacked HLA typing for the validation cohort, so it scored co-occurrence in that cohort across all 110 or so repertoires.

Separate from the roughly 700-subject first cohort, the validation cohort of 120 subjects was the group to which the donors belonged. Receptor libraries were prepared by the immunoSEQ multiplex PCR assay. The study's own analysis went as follows. A statistical classification framework was developed to diagnose cytomegalovirus status using the catalog of TCR beta chain sequences. Sourced from immuneACCESS, this table was stored by TCRdb with only in-frame sequences that have V and J called. A share of the clones is absent; for the studies checked, an unresolved V gene accounts for under half, and the remainder has no known explanation. The DNA gave D and trimming, while V, J and clone size come from that table. Across this sample there are more than 95,000 clones, with roughly 95% seen only once. The ten largest account for 1.7% of the sample. Regarding this clone: This receptor's antigen is unknown. Base qualities were left out, and no much larger clone turns up one base away.

The TCR was taken from a man between 18 and 29 years old in good health and CMV-seronegative. The sample was PBMCs.

The CDR3 region: CASSPRTSGSEQFF. Here is the DNA: TGTGCCAGCAGCCCCCGGACTAGCGGAAGTGAGCAGTTCTTC. Rearrangement joined TRBV7-8 to TRBJ2-1; TRBD2 matches 10 bases in the middle. From the cysteine through the phenylalanine, the CDR3 covers 14 amino acids. The kept DNA is CDR3 alone, 42 bases in frame from the first base. After removal of 5 bases from V and 9 bases from J, the junction retains 7 bases not matched to a gene. The germline V gene sets CDR1 to SGHVS and CDR2 to FQNEAQ.